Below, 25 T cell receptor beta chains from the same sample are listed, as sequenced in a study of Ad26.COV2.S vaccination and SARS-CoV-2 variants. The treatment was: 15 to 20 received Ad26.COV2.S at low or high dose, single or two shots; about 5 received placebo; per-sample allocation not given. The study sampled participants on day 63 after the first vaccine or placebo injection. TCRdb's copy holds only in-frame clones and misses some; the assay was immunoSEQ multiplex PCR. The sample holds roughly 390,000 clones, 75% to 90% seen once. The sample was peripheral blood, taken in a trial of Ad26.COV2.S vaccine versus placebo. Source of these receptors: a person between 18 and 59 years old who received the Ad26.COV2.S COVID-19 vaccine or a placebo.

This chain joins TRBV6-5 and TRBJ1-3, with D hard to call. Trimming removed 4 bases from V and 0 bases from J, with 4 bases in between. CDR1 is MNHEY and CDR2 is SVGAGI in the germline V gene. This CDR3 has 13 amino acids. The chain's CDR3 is CASSSVSGNTIYF. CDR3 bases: TGTGCCAGCAGTTCCGTCTCTGGAAACACCATATATTTT.

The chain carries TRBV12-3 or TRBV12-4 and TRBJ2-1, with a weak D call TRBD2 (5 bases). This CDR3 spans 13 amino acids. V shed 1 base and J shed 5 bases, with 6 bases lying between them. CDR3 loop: CASSLVRDNEQFF. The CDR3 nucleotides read TGTGCCAGCAGTTTAGTGAGGGACAATGAGCAGTTCTTC.

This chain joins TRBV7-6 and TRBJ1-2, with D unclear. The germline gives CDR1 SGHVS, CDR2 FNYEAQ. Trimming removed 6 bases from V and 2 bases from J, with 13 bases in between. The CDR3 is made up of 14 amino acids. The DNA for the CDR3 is TGTGCCAGCAGTCCTACCTCGTCGAACTATGGCTACACCTTC. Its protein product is CASSPTSSNYGYTF.

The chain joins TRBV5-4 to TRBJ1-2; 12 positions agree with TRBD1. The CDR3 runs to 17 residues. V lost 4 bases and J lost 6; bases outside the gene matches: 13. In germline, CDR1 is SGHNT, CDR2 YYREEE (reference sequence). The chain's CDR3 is CASSHGDRGPRVDGYTF. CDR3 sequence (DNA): TGTGCCAGCAGCCACGGGGACAGGGGGCCCCGAGTCGATGGCTACACCTTC.

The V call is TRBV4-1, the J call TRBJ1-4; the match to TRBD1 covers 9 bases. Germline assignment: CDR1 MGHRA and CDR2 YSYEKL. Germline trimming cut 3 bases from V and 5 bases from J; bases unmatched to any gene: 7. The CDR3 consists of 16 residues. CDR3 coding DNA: TGCGCCAGCAGCCAGGGAGTCGGGACAGGGAATGAAAAACTGTTTTTT. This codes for CASSQGVGTGNEKLFF.

The CDR3 sequence is CASSLEVWAGGTADTQYF. The CDR3 DNA sequence: TGTGCCAGCAGCTTAGAAGTTTGGGCGGGGGGGACCGCAGATACGCAGTATTTT. V is TRBV7-6 and J is TRBJ2-3; 9 bases agree with TRBD2. J gave up 4 bases and V 1 base, and 12 bases lay outside the gene matches. Per germline, CDR1 SGHVS and CDR2 FNYEAQ. This CDR3 has 18 residues.

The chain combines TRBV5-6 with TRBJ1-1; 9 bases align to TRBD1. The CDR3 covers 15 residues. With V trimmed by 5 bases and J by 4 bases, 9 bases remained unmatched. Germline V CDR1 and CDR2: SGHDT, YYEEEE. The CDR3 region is CASRSGQGKSTEAFF. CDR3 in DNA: TGTGCCAGCAGGTCCGGACAGGGGAAATCCACTGAAGCTTTCTTT.

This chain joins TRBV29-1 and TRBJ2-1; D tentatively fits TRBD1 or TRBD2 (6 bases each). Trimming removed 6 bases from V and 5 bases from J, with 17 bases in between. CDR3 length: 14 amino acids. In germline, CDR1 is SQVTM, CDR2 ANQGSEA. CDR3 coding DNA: TGCAGCGTGCGGCAGGGGAGGTGGGACAATGAGCAGTTCTTC. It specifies CSVRQGRWDNEQFF.

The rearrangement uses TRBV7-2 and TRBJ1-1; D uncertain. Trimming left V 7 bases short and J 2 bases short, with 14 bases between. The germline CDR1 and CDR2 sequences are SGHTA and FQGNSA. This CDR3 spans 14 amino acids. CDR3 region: CASTSSPGNTEAFF. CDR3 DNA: TGTGCCAGCACCTCCTCGCCGGGAAACACTGAAGCTTTCTTT.

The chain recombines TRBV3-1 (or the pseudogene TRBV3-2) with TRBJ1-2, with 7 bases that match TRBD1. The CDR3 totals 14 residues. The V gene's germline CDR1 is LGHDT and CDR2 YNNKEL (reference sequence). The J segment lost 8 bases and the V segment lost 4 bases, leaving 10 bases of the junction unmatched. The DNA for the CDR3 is TGTGCCAGCAGCCCCCAGGCGGGACAGTCCGGCTACACCTTC. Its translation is CASSPQAGQSGYTF.

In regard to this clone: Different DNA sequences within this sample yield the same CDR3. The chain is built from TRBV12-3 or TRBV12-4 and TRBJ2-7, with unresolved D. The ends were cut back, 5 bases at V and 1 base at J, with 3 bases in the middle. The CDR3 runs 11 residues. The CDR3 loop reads CASSPSYEQYF. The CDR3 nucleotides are TGTGCCAGCAGTCCTTCCTACGAGCAGTACTTC.

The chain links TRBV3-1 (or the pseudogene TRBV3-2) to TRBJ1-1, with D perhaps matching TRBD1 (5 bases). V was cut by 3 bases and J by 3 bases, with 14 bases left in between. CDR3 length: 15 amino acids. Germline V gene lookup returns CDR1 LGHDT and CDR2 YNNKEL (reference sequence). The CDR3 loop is CASSHQEGWDTEAFF. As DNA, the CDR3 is TGTGCCAGCAGCCATCAAGAGGGGTGGGACACTGAAGCTTTCTTT.

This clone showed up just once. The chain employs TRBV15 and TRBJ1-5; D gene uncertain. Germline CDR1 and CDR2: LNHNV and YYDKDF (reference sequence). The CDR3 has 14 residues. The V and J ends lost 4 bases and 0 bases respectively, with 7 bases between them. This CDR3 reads CATSTGYSNQPQHF. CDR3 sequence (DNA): TGTGCCACCAGCACCGGCTATAGCAATCAGCCCCAGCATTTT.

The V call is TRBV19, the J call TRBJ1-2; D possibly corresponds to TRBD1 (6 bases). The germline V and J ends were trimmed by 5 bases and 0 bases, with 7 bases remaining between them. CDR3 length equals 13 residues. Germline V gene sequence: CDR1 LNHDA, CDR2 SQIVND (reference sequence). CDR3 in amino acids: CASSPGANYGYTF. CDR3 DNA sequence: TGTGCCAGTAGTCCAGGGGCTAACTATGGCTACACCTTC.

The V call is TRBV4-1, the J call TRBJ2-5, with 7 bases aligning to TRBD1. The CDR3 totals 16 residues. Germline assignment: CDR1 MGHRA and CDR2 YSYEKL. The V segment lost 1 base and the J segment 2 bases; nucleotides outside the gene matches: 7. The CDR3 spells CASSQGPGTEQETQYF. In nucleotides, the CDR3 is TGCGCCAGCAGCCAAGGCCCCGGGACAGAGCAAGAGACCCAGTACTTC.

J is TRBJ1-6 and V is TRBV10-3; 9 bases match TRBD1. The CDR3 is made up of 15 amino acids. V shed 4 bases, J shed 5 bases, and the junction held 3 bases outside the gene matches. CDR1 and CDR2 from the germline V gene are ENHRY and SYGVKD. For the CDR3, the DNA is TGTGCCATCAGTGTAGACAGGGGGGATAATTCACCCCTCCACTTT. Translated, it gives CAISVDRGDNSPLHF.

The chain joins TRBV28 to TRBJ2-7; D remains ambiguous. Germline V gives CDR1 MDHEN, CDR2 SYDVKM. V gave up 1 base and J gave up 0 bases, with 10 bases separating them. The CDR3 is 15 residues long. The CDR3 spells CASSLLDGPSYEQYF. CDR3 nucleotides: TGTGCCAGCAGTTTATTGGACGGACCCTCCTACGAGCAGTACTTC.

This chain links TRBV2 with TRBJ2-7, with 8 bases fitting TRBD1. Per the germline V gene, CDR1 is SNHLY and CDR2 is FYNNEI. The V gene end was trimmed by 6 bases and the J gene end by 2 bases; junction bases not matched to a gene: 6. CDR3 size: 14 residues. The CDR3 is CASSGQGKPYEQYF. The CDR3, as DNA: TGTGCCAGCAGCGGACAGGGAAAACCCTACGAGCAGTACTTC.

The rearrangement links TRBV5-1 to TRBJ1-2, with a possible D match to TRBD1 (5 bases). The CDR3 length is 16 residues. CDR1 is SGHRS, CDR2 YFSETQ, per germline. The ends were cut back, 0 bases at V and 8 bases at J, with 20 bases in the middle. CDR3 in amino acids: CASSLASPDSLGGYTF. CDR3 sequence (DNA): TGCGCCAGCAGCTTGGCATCCCCCGACAGTCTTGGAGGCTACACCTTC.

The CDR3, as DNA: TGTGCCAGCTCGAAACAGGGGGCCCTTCTATCCTACGAGCAGTACTTC. As protein: CASSKQGALLSYEQYF. J is TRBJ2-7 and V is TRBV18; TRBD1 agrees at 9 bases. The V segment lost 6 bases and the J segment 1 base; nucleotides outside the gene matches: 10. Looked up from germline, CDR1 is KGHSH and CDR2 is LQKENI. CDR3 size: 16 residues.

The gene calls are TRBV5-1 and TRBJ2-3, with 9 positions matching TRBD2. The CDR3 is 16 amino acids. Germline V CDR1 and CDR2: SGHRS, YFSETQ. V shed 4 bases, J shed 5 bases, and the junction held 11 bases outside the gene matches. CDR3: CASSPRGRGGRDTQYF. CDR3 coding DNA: TGCGCCAGCAGCCCGCGGGGGCGGGGGGGTCGAGATACGCAGTATTTT.

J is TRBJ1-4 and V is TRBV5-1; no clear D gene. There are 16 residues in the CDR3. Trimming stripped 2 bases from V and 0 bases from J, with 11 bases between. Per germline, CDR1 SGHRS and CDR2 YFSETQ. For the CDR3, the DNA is TGCGCCAGCAGCTTTGGCCCGGTTGCAACTAATGAAAAACTGTTTTTT. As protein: CASSFGPVATNEKLFF.

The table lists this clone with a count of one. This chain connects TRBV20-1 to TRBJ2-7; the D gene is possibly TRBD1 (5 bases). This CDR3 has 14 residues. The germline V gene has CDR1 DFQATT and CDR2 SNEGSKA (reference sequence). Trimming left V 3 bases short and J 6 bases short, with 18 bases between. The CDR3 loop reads CSASLCQGFCEQYF. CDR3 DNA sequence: TGCAGTGCTAGTTTATGCCAGGGTTTTTGCGAGCAGTACTTC.

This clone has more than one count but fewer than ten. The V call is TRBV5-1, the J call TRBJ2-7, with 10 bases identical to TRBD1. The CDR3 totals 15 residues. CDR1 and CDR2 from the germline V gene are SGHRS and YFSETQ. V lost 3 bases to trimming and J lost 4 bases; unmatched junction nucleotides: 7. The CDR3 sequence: CASSSGQGVVYEQYF. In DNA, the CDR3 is TGCGCCAGCAGCTCTGGACAGGGGGTAGTATACGAGCAGTACTTC.

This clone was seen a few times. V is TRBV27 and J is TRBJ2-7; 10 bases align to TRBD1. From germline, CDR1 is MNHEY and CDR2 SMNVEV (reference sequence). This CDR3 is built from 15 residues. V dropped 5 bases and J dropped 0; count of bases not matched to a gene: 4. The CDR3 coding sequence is TGTGCCAGCAGTCCCGGGGACAGGGGCTCCTACGAGCAGTACTTC. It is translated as CASSPGDRGSYEQYF.